Below are 29 T cell receptor beta chains sequenced from a single sample in a study of liver allograft versus peripheral blood T cells. The overall study: Blood and transplanted-liver T cell receptor repertoires from recipients were compared.

TCRdb ran MiXCR on the reads and lists one entry per CDR3 protein. Here the sample spans fewer than 15,000 distinct CDR3 sequences, around 20% being singletons. The source of these receptors is a human patient who had a liver transplant. The graft donor may have given rise to some T cells.

This clonotype has just a few counts. The V and J genes are TRBV12-3 or TRBV12-4 and TRBJ2-7; no definite D call. The CDR3 length is 14 residues. Trimming removed 4 bases from V and 6 bases from J, with 16 bases in between. This chain's CDR3 is CASSSILFRGEQYF. CDR3 nucleotides: TGTGCCAGCAGTTCTATCCTTTTTCGCGGCGAGCAGTACTTC.

This chain joins TRBV2 and TRBJ2-2; D possibly corresponds to TRBD1 (5 bases). V gave up 4 bases and J gave up 7 bases, with 10 bases separating them. Germline CDR1 is SNHLY and CDR2 is FYNNEI. The CDR3 contains 13 residues. The CDR3 bases are TGTGCCAGCAGTGGGGGAAGGGGCGGGGAGCTGTTTTTT. It specifies CASSGGRGGELFF.

This clonotype has a handful of counts. V usage is TRBV20-1 and J usage is TRBJ1-2; D ambiguous. Trimming shortened V by 3 bases and J by 7 bases, and 15 bases separated the two germline ends. The CDR3 consists of 13 residues. Germline CDR1 and CDR2: DFQATT and SNEGSKA (reference sequence). The CDR3 DNA follows: TGCAGTGCTAGTGACGGGATTGTTGGTGGCTACACCTTC. This gives the protein CSASDGIVGGYTF.

The V gene is TRBV5-4, the J gene TRBJ2-7; D is unclear. The CDR3 loop spans 14 amino acids. V lost 0 bases, J lost 3 bases, and 10 bases lay in between. Germline V lookup: CDR1 SGHNT, CDR2 YYREEE (reference sequence). The CDR3 DNA is TGTGCCAGCAGCTTGGGCCAGAACTACTACGAGCAGTACTTC. It specifies CASSLGQNYYEQYF.

In its sample, this clonotype was seen a few times. The chain has TRBV14 and TRBJ1-1; D ambiguous. Germline V gene sequence: CDR1 SGHDN, CDR2 FVKESK. This CDR3 comprises 16 residues. Trimming took 0 bases from V and 0 from J, leaving 11 bases between them. CDR3 residues: CASSQDFGSMNTEAFF. DNA of the CDR3: TGTGCCAGCAGCCAAGATTTTGGCAGCATGAACACTGAAGCTTTCTTT. The whole variable domain, remainder taken from reference TRBV14 and TRBJ1-1, is EAGVTQFPSHSVIEKGQTVTLRCDPISGHDNLYWYRRVMGKEIKFLLHFVKESKQDESGMPNNRFLAERTGGTYSTLKVQPAELEDSGVYFCASSQDFGSMNTEAFFGQGTRLTVV.

A word on this clonotype: This may arise from a read error, as a much more abundant clone is one base away. The rearrangement uses TRBV6-1 and TRBJ1-1, with D tentatively TRBD1 (5 bases). In germline, CDR1 is MNHNS, CDR2 SASEGT. V lost 7 bases to trimming and J lost 4 bases, with 16 bases between them. This CDR3 comprises 14 residues. CDR3 sequence: CASKCKGDPTEAFF. For the CDR3, the DNA is TGTGCCAGCAAATGTAAAGGGGACCCCACTGAAGCTTTCTTT.

This clonotype was detected only a few times. The V call is TRBV5-6, the J call TRBJ1-1; 10 bases line up with TRBD1. After removal of 5 bases from V and 6 bases from J, the junction contained 7 bases not matched to a gene. Germline lookup yields CDR1 SGHDT and CDR2 YYEEEE. The CDR3 runs 14 residues. CDR3 coding DNA: TGTGCCAGCAGTTGGGGACAGGGGAGTTCTGAAGCTTTCTTT. This gives the protein CASSWGQGSSEAFF.

This clonotype is deemed medium-sized. The V call is TRBV29-1, the J call TRBJ2-7, with D perhaps matching TRBD2 (5 bases). CDR1 and CDR2 from the germline V gene are SQVTM and ANQGSEA. V shed 4 bases and J shed 1 base, with 8 bases lying between them. CDR3 length: 12 residues. The CDR3 DNA follows: TGCAGCGTTGTCGGGGTTTCCTACGAGCAGTACTTC. Protein product: CSVVGVSYEQYF.

This clonotype was recorded many times. The rearrangement joins TRBV7-2 to TRBJ1-5; 8 bases align to TRBD1. This CDR3 has 18 amino acids. CDR1 is SGHTA and CDR2 is FQGNSA in the germline V gene. V shed 2 bases, J shed 2 bases, and the junction held 11 bases outside the gene matches. CDR3 sequence reads: CASSLRGTGGMGNQPQHF. The CDR3 DNA reads as TGTGCCAGCAGCTTACGAGGTACAGGGGGGATGGGCAATCAGCCCCAGCATTTT.

The V call is TRBV9, the J call TRBJ2-1; the match to TRBD1 covers 9 bases. The germline V gene has CDR1 SGDLS and CDR2 YYNGEE. V gave up 7 bases and J gave up 4 bases; unmatched junction bases: 6. The CDR3 has 14 amino acids. The CDR3 sequence is CASRPGQGYNEQFF. The CDR3, as DNA: TGTGCCAGCCGACCGGGACAGGGATACAATGAGCAGTTCTTC.

This clonotype was detected only a few times. The gene calls are TRBV7-3 and TRBJ2-1, with 10 positions matching TRBD2. The CDR3 loop spans 15 amino acids. From germline, CDR1 is SGHTA and CDR2 FQGTGA. The V and J ends lost 5 bases and 10 bases, in that order; junction bases with no gene match: 11. The CDR3 is CASSRVSGGRGEQFF. CDR3 sequence (DNA): TGTGCCAGCAGCCGTGTTAGCGGGGGGCGGGGGGAGCAGTTCTTC.

This clonotype was seen a handful of times. This chain connects TRBV12-3 or TRBV12-4 to TRBJ1-2; D gene uncertain. Trimming shortened V by 5 bases and J by 4 bases, and 14 bases separated the two germline ends. The CDR3 is made up of 14 amino acids. In DNA form, the CDR3 reads TGTGCCAGCAGTAGCCCCCCTTTCGGCTATGGCTACACCTTC. Translating gives CASSSPPFGYGYTF.

This clonotype was counted at least ten times. V is TRBV28 and J is TRBJ2-1, with D unresolved. The length of the CDR3 is 14 residues. V lost 2 bases and J 4 bases, leaving 9 bases between the germline ends. CDR1 and CDR2 from the germline V gene are MDHEN and SYDVKM. The CDR3: CASSLTGSYNEQFF. The CDR3 DNA reads as TGTGCCAGCAGTTTAACCGGGTCGTACAATGAGCAGTTCTTC. The variable domain in full, completed from reference TRBV28 and TRBJ2-1, reads DVKVTQSSRYLVKRTGEKVFLECVQDMDHENMFWYRQDPGLGLRLIYFSYDVKMKEKGDIPEGYSVSREKKERFSLILESASTNQTSMYLCASSLTGSYNEQFFGPGTRLTVL.

This clonotype appeared a few times. The chain links TRBV12-3 or TRBV12-4 to TRBJ2-5; 12 nucleotides line up with TRBD1. CDR3 length equals 15 residues. The J segment lost 5 bases and the V segment lost 8 bases, leaving 9 bases of the junction unmatched. The CDR3 sequence is CASLGTGGVWETQYF. The CDR3 region has the DNA TGTGCCAGCCTTGGGACAGGGGGCGTTTGGGAGACCCAGTACTTC.

The chain carries TRBV6-6 and TRBJ1-4; D is unclear. Trimming removed 7 bases at V and 7 bases at J, with 16 bases between. In germline, CDR1 is MNHNY, CDR2 SVGAGI (reference sequence). CDR3 length equals 14 residues. The CDR3 DNA follows: TGTGCCAGCACCCCTGACGTCGAAGGTGAAAAACTGTTTTTT. Translated: CASTPDVEGEKLFF.

This clonotype rates as medium-sized. The rearrangement uses TRBV5-4 and TRBJ2-2; 9 positions match TRBD1. The CDR3 runs 14 residues. The germline V gene encodes CDR1 SGHNT and CDR2 YYREEE (reference sequence). The trim removed 8 bases at V and 3 bases at J, leaving 5 bases unmatched. The CDR3 nucleotides read TGTGCCAGTCAGGGGACAGGGTACACCGGGGAGCTGTTTTTT. Its protein is CASQGTGYTGELFF.

To note about this clonotype: A much larger clone sits a single nucleotide away, making a read error possible. The V call is TRBV6-6, the J call TRBJ2-2; either TRBD1 or TRBD2 may fit D (5 bases each). The CDR3 length is 15 residues. The germline CDR1 and CDR2 sequences are MNHNY and SVGAGI (reference sequence). Trimming pared 8 bases from V and 1 base from J, leaving 14 bases between. The CDR3 DNA reads TGTGCCAGCGTCTTTGGGACCAAGAACACCGGGGAGCTGTTTTTT. This translates into CASVFGTKNTGELFF.

Turning to this clonotype: A much larger clone lies a single base off, so this may be a read error. The chain carries TRBV28 and TRBJ2-7; the match to TRBD1 covers 9 bases. CDR1 MDHEN and CDR2 SYDVKM come from the germline V gene. This CDR3 has 15 amino acids. The CDR3 region is CASSYDRGGSYEKYF. DNA of the CDR3: TGTGCCAGCAGTTACGACAGGGGGGGTTCCTACGAGAAGTACTTC.

In its sample, this clonotype ranks as medium-sized. This sequence joins TRBV18 and TRBJ2-2; D is possibly TRBD1 or TRBD2 (6 bases each). The germline V gene has CDR1 KGHSH and CDR2 LQKENI. V lost 5 bases, J lost 0 bases, and 13 bases lay in between. The CDR3 extends over 16 amino acids. The CDR3 DNA is TGTGCCAGCTCAGTCCTCCGGGGGCCGAACACCGGGGAGCTGTTTTTT. It specifies CASSVLRGPNTGELFF.

The chain joins TRBV11-2 to TRBJ2-1; D is possibly TRBD1 or TRBD2 (5 bases each). Trimming shortened V by 1 base and J by 3 bases, and 16 bases separated the two germline ends. The CDR3 contains 17 residues. Germline V lookup: CDR1 SGHAT, CDR2 FQNNGV. The CDR3 sequence: CASSLGDRRGYYNEQFF. The CDR3, as DNA: TGTGCCAGCAGCTTAGGGGACCGACGGGGCTACTACAATGAGCAGTTCTTC.

The gene calls are TRBV5-1 and TRBJ2-5; D is uncertain. CDR1 and CDR2 (germline): SGHRS, YFSETQ. The CDR3 covers 15 residues. V lost 0 bases and J lost 2, with 11 bases in between. The CDR3 DNA reads as TGCGCCAGCAGCTTGGATATGGAAGGGCAAGAGACCCAGTACTTC. The encoded protein is CASSLDMEGQETQYF.

This clonotype was detected ten times or more. The chain is built from TRBV15 and TRBJ2-5; 7 bases are a match to TRBD2. The CDR3 totals 14 residues. With V trimmed by 0 bases and J by 5 bases, 3 bases remained unmatched. Germline lookup yields CDR1 LNHNV and CDR2 YYDKDF (reference sequence). CDR3 in amino acids: CATSRDLGGETQYF. In nucleotides, the CDR3 is TGTGCCACCAGCAGAGATCTGGGGGGGGAGACCCAGTACTTC.

The genes are TRBV5-4 and TRBJ1-6; 9 bases agree with TRBD1. Unmatched junction bases numbered 9, after V lost 4 bases and J lost 10 bases. The CDR3 spans 15 residues. Germline V gene lookup returns CDR1 SGHNT and CDR2 YYREEE (reference sequence). The CDR3 region is CASSPGQGGTSPLHF. The CDR3 region has the DNA TGTGCCAGCAGCCCGGGACAGGGAGGAACCTCACCCCTCCACTTT. The whole variable domain, filled in from reference TRBV5-4 and TRBJ1-6, reads ETGVTQSPTHLIKTRGQQVTLRCSSQSGHNTVSWYQQALGQGPQFIFQYYREEENGRGNFPPRFSGLQFPNYSSELNVNALELDDSALYLCASSPGQGGTSPLHFGNGTRLTVT.

This clonotype is labeled large (0.1 to 1%). The gene calls are TRBV27 and TRBJ2-1; possible D gene TRBD2, 6 bases. The V gene lost 2 bases and the J gene lost 3 bases, with 8 bases spanning the gap. Germline CDR1 and CDR2: MNHEY and SMNVEV (reference sequence). This CDR3 region has 14 residues. CDR3 in amino acids: CASSLGGSYNEQFF. Written as DNA, the CDR3 is TGTGCCAGCAGTTTAGGGGGGAGCTACAATGAGCAGTTCTTC.

This clonotype was observed many times. This sequence joins TRBV20-1 and TRBJ2-1; the D gene is possibly TRBD1 (5 bases). The CDR3 covers 16 residues. Trimming took off 0 bases at V and 1 base at J, with 13 bases between the two ends. Germline CDR1 is DFQATT and CDR2 is SNEGSKA (reference sequence). DNA for the CDR3: TGCAGTGCTAGAGATCGGCAGGGCCCATCCTACAATGAGCAGTTCTTC. Amino acids: CSARDRQGPSYNEQFF.

The CDR3 region is CARGSGGAGNTDTQYF. The CDR3 nucleotides read TGTGCCAGAGGTAGCGGGGGGGCAGGTAACACAGATACGCAGTATTTT. V gene TRBV5-3 combines with J gene TRBJ2-3, with 11 bases lining up with TRBD2. TRBV5-3 falls under the ORF class, with uncertain function. J gave up 2 bases and V 7 bases, and 9 bases lay outside the gene matches. The CDR3 contains 16 residues.

Remarks on this clonotype: Since a much larger clone is just one base distant, this may be a read error. The rearrangement uses TRBV10-3 and TRBJ2-7; D remains unclear. The germline V gene encodes CDR1 ENHRY and CDR2 SYGVKD. The CDR3 runs 11 residues. CDR3 loop: CAVSSSYEQYF. For the CDR3, the DNA is TGTGCCGTCAGTTCCTCCTACGAGCAGTACTTC.

The sample holds a few counts of this clonotype. The chain is built from TRBV20-1 and TRBJ2-7, with D tentatively TRBD1 (5 bases). CDR1 and CDR2 from the germline V gene are DFQATT and SNEGSKA (reference sequence). CDR3 length: 13 amino acids. V dropped 7 bases and J dropped 0 bases, with 13 bases sitting between them. The CDR3 protein is CSVDMGSSYEQYF. Written as DNA, the CDR3 is TGCAGTGTGGACATGGGTAGCTCCTACGAGCAGTACTTC.

This clonotype is labeled as medium-sized. This sequence joins TRBV19 and TRBJ2-4; D is unclear. Germline CDR1 is LNHDA and CDR2 is SQIVND (reference sequence). V lost 6 bases and J 4 bases, leaving 13 bases between the germline ends. The CDR3 loop spans 14 amino acids. CDR3 residues: CASSRIGEKNIQYF. CDR3 sequence (DNA): TGTGCCAGTAGCAGGATCGGAGAGAAAAACATTCAGTACTTC.